This T cell receptor (beta chain) originates from a study of shared clonotypes between healthy human individuals. Study observations and caveats: Incomplete sequencing of sorted subsets was indicated by rarefaction despite large depth. Generation probabilities were higher for clonotypes shared across all four sorted-subset donors than for unshared ones.

To note about this clone: Its antigen is not known.

This CDR3 contains 15 residues. The germline CDR1 and CDR2 sequences are SGHRS and YFSETQ. The junction had 5 bases not matched to a gene; V was cut back by 0 bases and J by 2 bases. Each sorted subset replicate got 200 ng genomic DNA, roughly 30,000 genomes. Sequencing was performed with immunoSEQ multiplex PCR; in TCRdb, only in-frame clones are kept and a portion is missing. This repertoire shows about 520,000 clones, about 96% found once; its top ten account for 0.05% to 0.07%. This TCR derives from a woman aged 30 to 39 in good health. The chain joins TRBV5-1 to TRBJ2-7, with TRBD2 matching 7 bases. The sample was naive CD4+ T cells sorted from blood. Indicated subset: CD45RA+ positively selected. CDR3 in DNA: TGCGCCAGCAGCTTGGCCGCGGGAGAGACCTACGAGCAGTACTTC. This sequence encodes CASSLAAGETYEQYF.